This paragraph covers one TCR beta chain sequence. Its cognate antigen is unknown. The libraries were made with immunoSEQ version 4 in survey mode. Each sample used up to 1 ug genomic DNA diluted to about 10 ng/uL. Here immunoSEQ multiplex PCR was the method, and the copy in TCRdb shows in-frame clones only, minus some. Seen here are 25,000 to 40,000 clones, 75% to 85% observed once, and the top ten hold more than 15%. Overlapping HIV-1 Gag 15-mer peptides at roughly 1 ug per peptide per mL were used. Memory cells lacking CD40L and CD69 with high CD45RO were sorted. PBMCs were depleted of CD8+ T cells before stimulation. The record originates from a study of persistence of HIV-infected CD4 T cells. Findings of the study overall: Compared with CD3/CD28-stimulated cells, CMV- and Gag-responding cells showed lower TCRbeta richness.

The specimen was CD4+ T cells sorted from PBMCs after roughly 17-hour stimulation, collected from a patient who received antiretroviral therapy. The TCR originated in an adult woman with HIV who was CMV-seropositive.

This CDR3 reads CASPPPGRSGEQYF. CDR3 in DNA: TGTGCAAGTCCCCCTCCAGGACGTTCGGGGGAGCAGTACTTC. This chain connects TRBV12-2 to TRBJ2-7; TRBD2, the table's D call, was not compared with the DNA. TRBV12-2 is designated a pseudogene. There are 14 residues in the CDR3.